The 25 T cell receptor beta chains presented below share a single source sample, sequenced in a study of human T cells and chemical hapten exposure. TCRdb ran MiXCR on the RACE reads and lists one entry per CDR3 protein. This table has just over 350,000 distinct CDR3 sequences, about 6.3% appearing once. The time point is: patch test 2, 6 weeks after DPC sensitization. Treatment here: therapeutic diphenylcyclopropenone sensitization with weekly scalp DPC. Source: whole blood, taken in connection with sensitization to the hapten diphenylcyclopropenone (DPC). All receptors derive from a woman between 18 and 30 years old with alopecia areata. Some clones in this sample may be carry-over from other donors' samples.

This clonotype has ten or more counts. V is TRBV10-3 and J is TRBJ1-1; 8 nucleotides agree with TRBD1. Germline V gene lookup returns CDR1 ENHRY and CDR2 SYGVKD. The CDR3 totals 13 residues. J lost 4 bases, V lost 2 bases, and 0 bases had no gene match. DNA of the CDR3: TGTGCCATCAGTGAGACAGGGGGCACTGAAGCTTTCTTT. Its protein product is CAISETGGTEAFF.

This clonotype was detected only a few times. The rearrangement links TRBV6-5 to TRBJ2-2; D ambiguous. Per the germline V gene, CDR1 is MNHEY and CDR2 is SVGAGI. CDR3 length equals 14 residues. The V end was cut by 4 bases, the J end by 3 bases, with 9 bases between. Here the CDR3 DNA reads TGTGCCAGCAGTTTTCAGAGATACACCGGGGAGCTGTTTTTT. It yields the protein CASSFQRYTGELFF.

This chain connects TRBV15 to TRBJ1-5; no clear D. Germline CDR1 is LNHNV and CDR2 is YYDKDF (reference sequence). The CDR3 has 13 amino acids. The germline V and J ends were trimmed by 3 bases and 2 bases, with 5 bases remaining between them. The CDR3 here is CATSSEGNQPQHF. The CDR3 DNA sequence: TGTGCCACCAGCAGCGAGGGCAATCAGCCCCAGCATTTT.

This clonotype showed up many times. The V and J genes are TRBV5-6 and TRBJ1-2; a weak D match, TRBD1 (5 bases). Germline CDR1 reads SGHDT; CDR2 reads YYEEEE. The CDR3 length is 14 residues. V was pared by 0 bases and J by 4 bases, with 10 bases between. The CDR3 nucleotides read TGTGCCAGCAGCTTGGGGGACTGGAGCTATGGCTACACCTTC. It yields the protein CASSLGDWSYGYTF.

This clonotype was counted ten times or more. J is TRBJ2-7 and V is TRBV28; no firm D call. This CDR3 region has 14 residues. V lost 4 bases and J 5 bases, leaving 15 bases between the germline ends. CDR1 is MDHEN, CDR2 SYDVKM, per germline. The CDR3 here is CASSSSTRLHEQYF. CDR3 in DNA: TGTGCCAGCAGTTCCTCCACGAGGCTCCACGAGCAGTACTTC.

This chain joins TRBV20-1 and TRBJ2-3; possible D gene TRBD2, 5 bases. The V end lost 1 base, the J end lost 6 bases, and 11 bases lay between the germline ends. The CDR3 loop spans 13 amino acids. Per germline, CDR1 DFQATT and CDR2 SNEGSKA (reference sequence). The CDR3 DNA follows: TGCAGTGCTAGAGTGAGGGATGTGGATACGCAGTATTTT. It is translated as CSARVRDVDTQYF.

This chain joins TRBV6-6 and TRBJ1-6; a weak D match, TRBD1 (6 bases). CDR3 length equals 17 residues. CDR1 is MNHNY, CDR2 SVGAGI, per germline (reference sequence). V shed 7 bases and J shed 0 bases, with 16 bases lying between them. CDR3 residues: CASTNEGVSSYNSPLHF. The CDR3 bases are TGTGCCAGCACTAACGAGGGGGTTAGCTCCTATAATTCACCCCTCCACTTT.

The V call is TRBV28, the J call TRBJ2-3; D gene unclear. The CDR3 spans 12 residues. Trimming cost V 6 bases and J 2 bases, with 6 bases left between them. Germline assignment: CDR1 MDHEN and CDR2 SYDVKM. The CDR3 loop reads CASRSSTDTQYF. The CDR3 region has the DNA TGTGCCAGCAGGTCCTCCACAGATACGCAGTATTTT.

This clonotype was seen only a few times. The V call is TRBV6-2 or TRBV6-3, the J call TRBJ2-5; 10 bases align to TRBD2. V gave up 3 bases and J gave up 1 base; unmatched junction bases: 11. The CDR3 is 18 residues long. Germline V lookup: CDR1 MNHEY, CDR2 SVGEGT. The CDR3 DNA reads TGTGCCAGCAGTTATACGACTGGTAGCGGGGGGCTCCAAGAGACCCAGTACTTC. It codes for CASSYTTGSGGLQETQYF.

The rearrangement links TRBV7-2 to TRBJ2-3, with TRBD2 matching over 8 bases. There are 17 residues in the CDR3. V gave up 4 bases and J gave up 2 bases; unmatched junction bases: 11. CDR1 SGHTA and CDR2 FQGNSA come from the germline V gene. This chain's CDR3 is CASSSYYAGGFTDTQYF. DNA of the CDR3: TGTGCCAGCAGCTCCTACTACGCGGGGGGTTTCACAGATACGCAGTATTTT.

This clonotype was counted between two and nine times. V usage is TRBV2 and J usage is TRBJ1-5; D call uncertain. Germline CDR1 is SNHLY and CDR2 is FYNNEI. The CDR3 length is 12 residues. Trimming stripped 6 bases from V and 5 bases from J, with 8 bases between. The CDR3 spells CASRKGYQPQHF. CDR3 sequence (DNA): TGTGCCAGCAGAAAGGGTTATCAGCCCCAGCATTTT.

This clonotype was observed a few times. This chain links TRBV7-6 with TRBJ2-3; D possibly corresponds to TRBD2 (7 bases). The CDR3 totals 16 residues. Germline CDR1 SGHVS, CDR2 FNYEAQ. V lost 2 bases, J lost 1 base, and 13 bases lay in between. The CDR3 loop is CASSLYTGGRTDTQYF. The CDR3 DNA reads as TGTGCCAGCAGCTTATATACGGGGGGCCGCACAGATACGCAGTATTTT.

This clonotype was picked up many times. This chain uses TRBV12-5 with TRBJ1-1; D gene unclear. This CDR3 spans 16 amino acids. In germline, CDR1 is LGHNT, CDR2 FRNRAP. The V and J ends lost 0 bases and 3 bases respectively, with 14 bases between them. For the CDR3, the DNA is TGTGCTAGTGGTTTGGTACTCGGGCATAAAGACACTGAAGCTTTCTTT. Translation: CASGLVLGHKDTEAFF.

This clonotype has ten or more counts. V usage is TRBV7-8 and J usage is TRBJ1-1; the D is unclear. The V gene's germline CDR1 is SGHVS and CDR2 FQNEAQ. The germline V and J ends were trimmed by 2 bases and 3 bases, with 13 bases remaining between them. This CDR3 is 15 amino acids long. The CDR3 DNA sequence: TGTGCCAGCAGCTTACAGCGTCATCGTGACACTGAAGCTTTCTTT. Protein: CASSLQRHRDTEAFF.

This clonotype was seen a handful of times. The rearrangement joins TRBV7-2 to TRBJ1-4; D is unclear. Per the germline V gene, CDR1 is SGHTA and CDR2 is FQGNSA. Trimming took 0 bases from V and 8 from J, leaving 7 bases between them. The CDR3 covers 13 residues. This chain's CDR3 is CASSLAQEEKLFF. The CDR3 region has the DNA TGTGCCAGCAGCTTAGCGCAAGAAGAAAAACTGTTTTTT.

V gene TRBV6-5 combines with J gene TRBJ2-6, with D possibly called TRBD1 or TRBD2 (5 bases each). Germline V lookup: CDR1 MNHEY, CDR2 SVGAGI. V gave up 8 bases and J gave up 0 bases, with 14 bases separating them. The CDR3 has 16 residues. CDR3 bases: TGTGCCAGCCAGCCGGGACGCAACTCTGGGGCCAACGTCCTGACTTTC. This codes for CASQPGRNSGANVLTF.

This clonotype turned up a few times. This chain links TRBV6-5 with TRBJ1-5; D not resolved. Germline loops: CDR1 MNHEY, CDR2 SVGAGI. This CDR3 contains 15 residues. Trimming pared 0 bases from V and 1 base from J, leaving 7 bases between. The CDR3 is CASSYSPESNQPQHF. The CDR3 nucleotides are TGTGCCAGCAGTTACTCGCCGGAGAGCAATCAGCCCCAGCATTTT.

The CDR3 here is CASSGGDENTEAFF. The CDR3 coding sequence is TGTGCCAGCAGCGGGGGGGACGAGAACACTGAAGCTTTCTTT. V is TRBV7-9 and J is TRBJ1-1, with D perhaps TRBD1 (5 bases). CDR3 length equals 14 residues. CDR1 is SEHNR, CDR2 FQNEAQ, per germline (reference sequence). V was pared by 5 bases and J by 1 base, with 11 bases between. The variable domain in full, completed from reference TRBV7-9 and TRBJ1-1, reads DTGVSQNPRHKITKRGQNVTFRCDPISEHNRLYWYRQTLGQGPEFLTYFQNEAQLEKSRLLSDRFSAERPKGSFSTLEIQRTEQGDSAMYLCASSGGDENTEAFFGQGTRLTVV.

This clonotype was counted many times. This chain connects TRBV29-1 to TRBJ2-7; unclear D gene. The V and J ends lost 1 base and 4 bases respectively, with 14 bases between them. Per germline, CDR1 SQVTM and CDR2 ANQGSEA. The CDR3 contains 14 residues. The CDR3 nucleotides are TGCAGCGTTGAAGTGCCACAGTTCGGGTACGAGCAGTACTTC. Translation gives CSVEVPQFGYEQYF.

The CDR3 reads CAIRGQGTDTQYF. The DNA for the CDR3 is TGTGCCATCAGAGGACAGGGCACAGATACGCAGTATTTT. The chain couples TRBV10-3 to TRBJ2-3; 7 bases align to TRBD1. V shed 6 bases, J shed 1 base, and the junction held 1 base outside the gene matches. Germline V gives CDR1 ENHRY, CDR2 SYGVKD. The CDR3 totals 13 residues.

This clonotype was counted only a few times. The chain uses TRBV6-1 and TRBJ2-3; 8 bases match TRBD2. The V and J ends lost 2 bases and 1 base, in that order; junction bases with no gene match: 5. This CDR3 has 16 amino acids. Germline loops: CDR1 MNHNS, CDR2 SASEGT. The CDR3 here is CASSEQSGGGTDTQYF. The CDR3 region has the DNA TGTGCCAGCAGTGAACAGAGCGGGGGTGGCACAGATACGCAGTATTTT.

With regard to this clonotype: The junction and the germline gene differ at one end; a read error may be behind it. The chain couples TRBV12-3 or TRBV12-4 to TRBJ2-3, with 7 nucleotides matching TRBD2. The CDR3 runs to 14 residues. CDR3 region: CASRQRGTTDTPYF. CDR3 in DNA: TGTGCCAGCCGCCAGCGGGGAACCACAGATACGCCGTATTTT.

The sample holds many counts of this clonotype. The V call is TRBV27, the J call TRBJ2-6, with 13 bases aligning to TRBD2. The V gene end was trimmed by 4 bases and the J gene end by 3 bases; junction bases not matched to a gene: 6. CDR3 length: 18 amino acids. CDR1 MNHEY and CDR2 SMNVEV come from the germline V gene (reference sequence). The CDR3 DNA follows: TGTGCCAGCAGTTCCACTAGCGGGGGGGCGTATGGGGCCAACGTCCTGACTTTC. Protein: CASSSTSGGAYGANVLTF.

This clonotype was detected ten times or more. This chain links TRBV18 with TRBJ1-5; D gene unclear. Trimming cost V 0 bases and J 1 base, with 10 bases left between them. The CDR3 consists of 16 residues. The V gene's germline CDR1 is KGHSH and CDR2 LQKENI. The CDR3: CASSPPSWQSNQPQHF. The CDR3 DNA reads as TGTGCCAGCTCACCACCAAGCTGGCAGAGCAATCAGCCCCAGCATTTT.

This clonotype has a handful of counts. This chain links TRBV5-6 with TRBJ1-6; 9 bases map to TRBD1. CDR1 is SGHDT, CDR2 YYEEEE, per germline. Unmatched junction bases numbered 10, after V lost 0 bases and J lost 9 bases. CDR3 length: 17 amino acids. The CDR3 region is CASSLASTGQGASPLHF. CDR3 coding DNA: TGTGCCAGCAGCTTGGCCTCCACGGGACAGGGAGCTTCACCCCTCCACTTT.